The T cell receptor (beta chain) under discussion was sequenced for a study of molecular identifiers for immune sequencing clone quantification. Study outcomes and limitations: Single-cell amounts of spiked Jurkat TCR RNA were reportedly detectable among 950,000 to 1,000,000 naive cells. In CMV-specific effectors, clones above 20 copies held over 99% of molecules; naive, under 1%. With a barcode shared among identical TCR molecules, highly expanded clone sizes could be underestimated.

This clonotype was seen repeatedly, ten times or more. Its antigen remains unknown. A single record per CDR3 protein comes from TCRdb applying MiXCR to the PCR reads. The data hold about 300,000 distinct CDR3 sequences, with about a fifth observed a single time. The V end lost 6 bases, the J end lost 6 bases, and 14 bases lay between the germline ends. The CDR3 contains 13 residues. This receptor was identified in a human donor in good health. Some libraries in this study had Jurkat cell RNA spiked in. Sequencing input: naive CD8+ T cells from blood, with Jurkat cell RNA spiked in. Documented subset: FACS-sorted CD8+CD4-CCR7+CD45RA+ naive T cells. The chain employs TRBV12-3 or TRBV12-4 and TRBJ1-2, with D hard to call. The CDR3 here is CASSSRGGNGYTF. The CDR3 DNA follows: TGTGCCAGCAGCTCCCGCGGCGGCAATGGCTACACCTTC.